These 9 T cell receptor beta chains share one sample of origin, sequenced in a study of shared clonotypes between healthy human individuals. Produced via immunoSEQ multiplex PCR; TCRdb's table is partial and in-frame only. The repertoire has 2 million to 2.5 million clones, approximately 96% of them found once; the top ten carry more than 0.1%. Input material: naive CD4+ T cells sorted from blood. Indicated subset: CD45RA+ positively selected. The receptors were sampled from a man between 18 and 35 years old in good health.

The chain recombines TRBV27 with TRBJ1-1; TRBD1 is a possible D gene (6 bases). This CDR3 is 14 amino acids long. Trimming stripped 6 bases from V and 1 base from J, with 12 bases between. Germline CDR1 and CDR2: MNHEY and SMNVEV (reference sequence). The CDR3 DNA is TGTGCCAGCAGGTCTACAGGGTCGAACACTGAAGCTTTCTTT. It translates to CASRSTGSNTEAFF.

V is TRBV25-1 and J is TRBJ1-2, with a tentative D call TRBD1 (6 bases). Germline values: CDR1 MGHDK, CDR2 SYGVNS. The CDR3 loop spans 12 amino acids. Trimming stripped 5 bases from V and 2 bases from J, with 6 bases between. In nucleotides, the CDR3 is TGTGCCAGCAGTACAGGGAACTATGGCTACACCTTC. This translates into CASSTGNYGYTF.

Comment on this clone: The sample carries other DNA sequences with the same CDR3. CDR3 sequence reads: CASSSLYEQYF. The CDR3 DNA sequence: TGTGCCAGCAGTTCCCTTTACGAGCAGTACTTC. The chain is built from TRBV28 and TRBJ2-7; unclear D gene. Between the trimmed V and J ends, which lost 4 bases and 4 bases, there was a span of 5 bases. Germline CDR1 and CDR2: MDHEN and SYDVKM. The CDR3 sequence is 11 residues long.

This chain connects TRBV30 to TRBJ2-7; D is uncertain. This CDR3 region has 11 residues. Trimming removed 3 bases from V and 3 bases from J, with 6 bases in between. Germline V CDR1 and CDR2: GTSNPN, SVGIG (reference sequence). The CDR3 DNA reads as TGTGCCTGGAGCATAGGCTACGAGCAGTACTTC. Translation gives CAWSIGYEQYF.

The chain carries TRBV7-6 and TRBJ2-7; 10 bases map to TRBD1. Losses at the gene ends were 1 base for V and 1 base for J; bases not matched to a gene: 1. The CDR3 sequence is 15 residues long. CDR1 is SGHVS, CDR2 FNYEAQ, per germline. The CDR3 region has the DNA TGTGCCAGCAGCTTAGGGACAGGGGGATCCTACGAGCAGTACTTC. Translating it yields CASSLGTGGSYEQYF.

The gene calls are TRBV29-1 and TRBJ1-2, with 7 bases matching TRBD1. CDR3 length equals 12 residues. Germline CDR1 reads SQVTM; CDR2 reads ANQGSEA. V gave up 7 bases and J gave up 2 bases; unmatched junction bases: 4. The CDR3: CSAGQVNYGYTF. CDR3 DNA: TGCAGCGCTGGACAGGTGAACTATGGCTACACCTTC.

V gene TRBV10-3 combines with J gene TRBJ2-5; the D is unclear. The CDR3 runs 11 residues. Looked up from germline, CDR1 is ENHRY and CDR2 is SYGVKD. Trimming stripped 8 bases from V and 5 bases from J, with 9 bases between. The CDR3 protein is CAIFRAETQYF. Here the CDR3 DNA reads TGTGCCATCTTTCGGGCCGAGACCCAGTACTTC.

This clone was counted once. The V and J genes are TRBV28 and TRBJ2-6; the D is unclear. Per the germline V gene, CDR1 is MDHEN and CDR2 is SYDVKM. V shed 6 bases and J shed 4 bases, with 10 bases lying between them. The CDR3 is 14 amino acids. CDR3 sequence: CASSSPTGANVLTF. CDR3 bases: TGTGCCAGCAGCTCCCCTACAGGGGCCAACGTCCTGACTTTC.

As DNA, the CDR3 is TGTGCCAGCAAATTTCCCCCCCCGACTGAAGCTTTCTTT. This gives the protein CASKFPPPTEAFF. This rearrangement joins TRBV6-1 to TRBJ1-1; D is ambiguous. Germline V lookup: CDR1 MNHNS, CDR2 SASEGT. The ends were cut back, 7 bases at V and 5 bases at J, with 14 bases in the middle. CDR3 length equals 13 residues.